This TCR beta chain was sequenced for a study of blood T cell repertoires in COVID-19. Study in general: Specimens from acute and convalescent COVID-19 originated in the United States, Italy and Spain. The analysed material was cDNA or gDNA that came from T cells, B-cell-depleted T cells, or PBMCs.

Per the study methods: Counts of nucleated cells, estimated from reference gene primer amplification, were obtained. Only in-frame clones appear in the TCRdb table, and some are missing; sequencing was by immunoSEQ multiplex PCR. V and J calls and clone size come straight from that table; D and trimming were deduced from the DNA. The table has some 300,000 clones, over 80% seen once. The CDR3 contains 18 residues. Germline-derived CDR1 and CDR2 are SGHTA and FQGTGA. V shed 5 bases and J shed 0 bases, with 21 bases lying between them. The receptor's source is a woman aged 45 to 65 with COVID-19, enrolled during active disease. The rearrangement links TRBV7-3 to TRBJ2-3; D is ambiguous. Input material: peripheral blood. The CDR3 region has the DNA TGTGCCAGCAGCCCGAAAACGATAGCTGTTACTAGCACAGATACGCAGTATTTT. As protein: CASSPKTIAVTSTDTQYF.